There are a few counts of the clone carrying this TCR beta chain. Its antigen is not known. The source of the sample is a study of T cells in Graves' hyperthyroidism and ophthalmopathy. The wider study: At initial diagnosis, before any treatment had begun, peripheral blood was obtained.

TCR beta CDR3 regions were amplified from RNA transcripts. Primed by the HTBI set, a first-round RT-PCR was run on the TCR CDR3. TCRdb itself ran the multiplex PCR reads through MiXCR, one entry per CDR3 protein. This sample has around 290,000 distinct CDR3 sequences, with 10% to 15% found just once. General study findings and limits: Among thyroid clonotypes expanded above 0.001, most also appeared in blood.

Clinical symptoms, serum thyroxine and TRAb, thyroid ultrasound and orbital computed tomography together formed the diagnostic basis. Between the trimmed V and J ends, which lost 2 bases and 4 bases, there was a span of 9 bases. There are 14 residues in the CDR3. Germline CDR1 and CDR2: SEHNR and FQNEAQ (reference sequence). The V call is TRBV7-9, the J call TRBJ2-4; D uncertain. The clonotype comes from a woman between 25 and 40 years old with Graves' hyperthyroidism that later progressed to Graves' ophthalmopathy. Sequencing was carried out using blood. CDR3 amino acids: CASSLTQIKNIQYF. CDR3 nucleotides: TGTGCCAGCAGCTTAACGCAGATAAAAAACATTCAGTACTTC.